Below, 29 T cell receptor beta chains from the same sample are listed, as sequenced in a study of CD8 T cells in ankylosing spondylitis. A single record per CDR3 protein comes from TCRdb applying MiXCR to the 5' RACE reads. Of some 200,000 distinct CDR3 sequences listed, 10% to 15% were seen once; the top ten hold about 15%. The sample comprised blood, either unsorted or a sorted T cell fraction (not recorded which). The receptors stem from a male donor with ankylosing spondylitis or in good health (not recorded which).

The CDR3 DNA reads as TGTGCCAGCAGCCGCAGGGAGGAAAGTGAAAAACTGTTTTTT. The encoded protein is CASSRREESEKLFF. The chain is built from TRBV7-9 and TRBJ1-4; tentatively, D is TRBD1 (5 bases). V lost 5 bases and J lost 7, with 14 bases in between. Germline V CDR1 and CDR2: SEHNR, FQNEAQ (reference sequence). This CDR3 has 14 residues.

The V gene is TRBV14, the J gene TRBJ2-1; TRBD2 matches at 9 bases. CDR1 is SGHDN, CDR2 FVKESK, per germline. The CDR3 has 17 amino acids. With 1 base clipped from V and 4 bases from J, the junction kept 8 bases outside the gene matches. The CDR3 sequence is CASSQVLSGGNYNEQFF. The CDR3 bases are TGTGCCAGCAGCCAAGTCCTCAGCGGGGGGAATTACAATGAGCAGTTCTTC.

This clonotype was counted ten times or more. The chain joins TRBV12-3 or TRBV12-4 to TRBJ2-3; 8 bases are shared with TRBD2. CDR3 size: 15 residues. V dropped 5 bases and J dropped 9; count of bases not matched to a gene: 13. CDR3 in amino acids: CASSHTGTRSETQYF. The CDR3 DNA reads TGTGCCAGCAGTCACACCGGGACTAGGTCTGAGACGCAGTATTTT.

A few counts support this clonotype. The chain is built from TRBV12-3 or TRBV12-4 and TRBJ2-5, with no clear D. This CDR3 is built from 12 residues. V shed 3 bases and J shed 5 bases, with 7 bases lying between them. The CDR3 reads CASSFLPETQYF. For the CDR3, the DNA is TGTGCCAGCAGTTTTTTACCGGAGACCCAGTACTTC.

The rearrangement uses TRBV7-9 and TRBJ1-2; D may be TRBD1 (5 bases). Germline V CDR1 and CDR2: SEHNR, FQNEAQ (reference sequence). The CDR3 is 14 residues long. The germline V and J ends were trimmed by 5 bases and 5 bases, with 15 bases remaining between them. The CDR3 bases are TGTGCCAGCAGCGATCCCGGGACTATTTATGGCTACACCTTC. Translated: CASSDPGTIYGYTF.

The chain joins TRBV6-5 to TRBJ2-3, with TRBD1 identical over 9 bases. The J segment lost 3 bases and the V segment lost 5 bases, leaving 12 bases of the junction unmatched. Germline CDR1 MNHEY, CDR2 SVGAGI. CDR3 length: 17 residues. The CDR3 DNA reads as TGTGCCAGCAGTAACCCCGGACAGGGGAACGGTACAGATACGCAGTATTTT. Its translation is CASSNPGQGNGTDTQYF.

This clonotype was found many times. The CDR3 bases are TGTGCCAGCTGCAGGCTCATGAACACTGAAGCTTTCTTT. This sequence encodes CASCRLMNTEAFF. The chain is built from TRBV7-8 and TRBJ1-1; no clear D. The CDR3 is 13 amino acids. Per the germline V gene, CDR1 is SGHVS and CDR2 is FQNEAQ. V lost 8 bases, J lost 0 bases, and 10 bases lay in between.

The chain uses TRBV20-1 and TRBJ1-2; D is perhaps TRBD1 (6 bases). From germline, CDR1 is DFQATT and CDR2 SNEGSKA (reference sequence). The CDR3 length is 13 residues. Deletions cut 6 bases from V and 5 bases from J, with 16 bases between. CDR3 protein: CSAEGGIGYGYTF. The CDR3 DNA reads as TGCAGTGCCGAGGGGGGGATTGGGTATGGCTACACCTTC.

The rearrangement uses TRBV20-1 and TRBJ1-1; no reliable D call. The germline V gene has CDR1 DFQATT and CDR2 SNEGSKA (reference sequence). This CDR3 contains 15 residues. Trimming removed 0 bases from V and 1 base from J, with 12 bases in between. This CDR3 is CSARDSAEGNTEAFF. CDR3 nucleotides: TGCAGTGCTAGAGATTCGGCGGAGGGGAACACTGAAGCTTTCTTT.

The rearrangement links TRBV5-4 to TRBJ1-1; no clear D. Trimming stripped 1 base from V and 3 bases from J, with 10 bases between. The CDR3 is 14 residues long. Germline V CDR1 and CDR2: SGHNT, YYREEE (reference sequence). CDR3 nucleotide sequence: TGTGCCAGCAGCTTGCGGTCAGATTACACTGAAGCTTTCTTT. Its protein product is CASSLRSDYTEAFF.

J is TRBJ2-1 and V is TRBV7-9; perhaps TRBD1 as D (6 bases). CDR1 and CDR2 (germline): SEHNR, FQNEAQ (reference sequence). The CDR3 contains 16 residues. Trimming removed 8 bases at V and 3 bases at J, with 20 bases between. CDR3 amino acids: CASPPHGYRVYNEQFF. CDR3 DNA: TGTGCCAGCCCTCCCCACGGGTACAGGGTCTACAATGAGCAGTTCTTC.

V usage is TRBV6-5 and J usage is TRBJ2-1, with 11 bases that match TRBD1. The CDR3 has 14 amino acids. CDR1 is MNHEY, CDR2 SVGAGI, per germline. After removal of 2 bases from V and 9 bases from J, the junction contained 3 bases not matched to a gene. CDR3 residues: CASSYGQGAFEQFF. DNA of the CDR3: TGTGCCAGCAGTTACGGACAGGGGGCATTTGAGCAGTTCTTC.

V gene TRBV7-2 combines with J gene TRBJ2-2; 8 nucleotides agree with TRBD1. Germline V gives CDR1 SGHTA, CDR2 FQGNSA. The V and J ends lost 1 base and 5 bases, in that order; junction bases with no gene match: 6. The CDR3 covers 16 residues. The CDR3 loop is CASSLEAGGWTGELFF. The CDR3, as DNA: TGTGCCAGCAGCTTAGAGGCAGGGGGCTGGACCGGGGAGCTGTTTTTT.

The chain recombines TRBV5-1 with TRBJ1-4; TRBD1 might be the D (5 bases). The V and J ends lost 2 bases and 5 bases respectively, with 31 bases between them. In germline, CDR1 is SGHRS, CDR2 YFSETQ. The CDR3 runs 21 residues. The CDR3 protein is CASSLGDRVGGMREPNEKLFF. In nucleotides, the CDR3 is TGCGCCAGCAGCTTAGGGGACCGCGTCGGGGGAATGCGTGAACCGAATGAAAAACTGTTTTTT.

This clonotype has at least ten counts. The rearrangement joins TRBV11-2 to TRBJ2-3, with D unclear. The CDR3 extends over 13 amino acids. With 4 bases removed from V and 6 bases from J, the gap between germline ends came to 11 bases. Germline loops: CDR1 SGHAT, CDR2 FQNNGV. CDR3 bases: TGTGCCAGCAGCTCGATTACGATGGATACGCAGTATTTT. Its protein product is CASSSITMDTQYF.

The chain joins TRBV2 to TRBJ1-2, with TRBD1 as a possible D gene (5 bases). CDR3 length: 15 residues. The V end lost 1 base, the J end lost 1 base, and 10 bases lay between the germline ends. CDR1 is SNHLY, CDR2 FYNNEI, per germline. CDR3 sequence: CASSEEGNVNYGYTF. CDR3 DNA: TGTGCCAGCAGTGAAGAGGGGAATGTTAACTATGGCTACACCTTC.

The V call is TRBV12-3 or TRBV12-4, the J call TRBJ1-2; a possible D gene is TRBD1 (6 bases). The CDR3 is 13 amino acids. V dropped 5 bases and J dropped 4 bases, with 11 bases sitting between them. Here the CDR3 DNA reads TGTGCCAGCAGTCACGGGGGCTCCTATGGCTACACCTTC. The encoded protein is CASSHGGSYGYTF.

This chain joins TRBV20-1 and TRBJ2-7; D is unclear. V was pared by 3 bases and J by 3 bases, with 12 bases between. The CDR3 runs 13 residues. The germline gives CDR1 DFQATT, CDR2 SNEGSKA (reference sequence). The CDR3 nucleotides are TGCAGTGCTAGGGGTGGCAGCATCTACGAGCAGTACTTC. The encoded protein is CSARGGSIYEQYF.

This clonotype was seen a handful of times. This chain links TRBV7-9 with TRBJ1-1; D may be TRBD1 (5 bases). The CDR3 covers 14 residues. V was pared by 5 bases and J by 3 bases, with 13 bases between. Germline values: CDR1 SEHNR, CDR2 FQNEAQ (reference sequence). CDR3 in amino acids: CASSHRGVYTEAFF. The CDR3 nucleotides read TGTGCCAGCAGCCACCGGGGGGTTTACACTGAAGCTTTCTTT.

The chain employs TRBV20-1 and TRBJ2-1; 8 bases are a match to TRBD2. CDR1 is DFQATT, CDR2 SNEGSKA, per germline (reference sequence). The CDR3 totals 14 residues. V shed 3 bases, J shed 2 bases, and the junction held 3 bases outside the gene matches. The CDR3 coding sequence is TGCAGTGCTAGCGCGGGAGGCCCCTACAATGAGCAGTTCTTC. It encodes CSASAGGPYNEQFF.

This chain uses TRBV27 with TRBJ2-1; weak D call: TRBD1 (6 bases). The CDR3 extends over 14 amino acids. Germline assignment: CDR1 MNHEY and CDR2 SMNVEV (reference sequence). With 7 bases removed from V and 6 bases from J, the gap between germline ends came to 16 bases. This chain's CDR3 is CASTTGHIVNEQFF. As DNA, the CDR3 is TGTGCCAGCACAACGGGACATATCGTCAATGAGCAGTTCTTC.

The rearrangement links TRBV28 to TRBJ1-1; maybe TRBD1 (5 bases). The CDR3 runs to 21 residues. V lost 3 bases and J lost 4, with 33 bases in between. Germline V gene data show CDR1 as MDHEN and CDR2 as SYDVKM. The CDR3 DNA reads TGTGCCAGCAGTTTCCCCGAACGCGGATCTCGACTCACAGGAGCTGGCACTGAAGCTTTCTTT. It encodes CASSFPERGSRLTGAGTEAFF.

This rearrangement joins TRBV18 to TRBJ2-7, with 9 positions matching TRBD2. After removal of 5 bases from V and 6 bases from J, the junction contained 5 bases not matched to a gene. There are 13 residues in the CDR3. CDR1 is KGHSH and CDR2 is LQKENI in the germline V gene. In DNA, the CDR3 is TGTGCCAGCTCAGCGACGCGGGAGGGCGAGCAGTACTTC. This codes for CASSATREGEQYF.

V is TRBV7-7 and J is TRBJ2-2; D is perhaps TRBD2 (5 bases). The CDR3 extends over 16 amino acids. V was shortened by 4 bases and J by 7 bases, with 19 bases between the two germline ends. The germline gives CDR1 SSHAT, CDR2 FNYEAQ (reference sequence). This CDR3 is CASSSQVERDNGELFF. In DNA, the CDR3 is TGTGCCAGCAGCTCCCAAGTAGAACGGGATAACGGGGAGCTGTTTTTT.

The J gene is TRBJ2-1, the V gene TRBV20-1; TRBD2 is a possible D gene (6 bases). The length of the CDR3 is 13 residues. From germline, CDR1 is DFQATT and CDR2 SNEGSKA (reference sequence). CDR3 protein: CSLREWGLNEQFF. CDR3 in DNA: TGCTCTCTCAGAGAGTGGGGACTCAATGAGCAGTTCTTC.

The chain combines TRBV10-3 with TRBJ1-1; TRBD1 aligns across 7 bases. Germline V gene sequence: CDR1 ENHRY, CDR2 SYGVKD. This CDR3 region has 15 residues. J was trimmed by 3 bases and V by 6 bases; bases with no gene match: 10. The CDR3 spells CAISDTTGRDTEAFF. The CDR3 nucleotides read TGTGCCATCAGCGATACGACAGGGAGGGACACTGAAGCTTTCTTT.

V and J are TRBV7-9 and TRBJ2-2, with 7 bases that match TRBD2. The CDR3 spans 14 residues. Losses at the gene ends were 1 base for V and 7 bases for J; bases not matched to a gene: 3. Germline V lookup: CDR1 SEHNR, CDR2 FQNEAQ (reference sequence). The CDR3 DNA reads TGTGCCAGCAGCTTAGAGCGGGACGGCGGGGAGCTGTTTTTT. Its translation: CASSLERDGGELFF.

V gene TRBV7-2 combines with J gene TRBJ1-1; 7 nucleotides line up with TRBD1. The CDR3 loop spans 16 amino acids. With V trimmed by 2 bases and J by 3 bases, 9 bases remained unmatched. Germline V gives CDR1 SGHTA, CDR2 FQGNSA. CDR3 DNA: TGTGCCAGCAGCTTACCCACAGACAGGGCGGACACTGAAGCTTTCTTT. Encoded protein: CASSLPTDRADTEAFF.

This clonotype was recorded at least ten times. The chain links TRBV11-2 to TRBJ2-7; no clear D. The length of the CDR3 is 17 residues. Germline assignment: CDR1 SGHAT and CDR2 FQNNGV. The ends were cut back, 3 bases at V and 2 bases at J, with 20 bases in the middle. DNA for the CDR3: TGTGCCAGCAGCTTCTCCCCGGAATGGGTTTGGACCTACGAGCAGTACTTC. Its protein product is CASSFSPEWVWTYEQYF.